This entry lists 15 T cell receptor beta chains sequenced from one sample in a study of T cells expressing NK-cell markers. TCRdb reprocessed the 5' RACE reads and reports one entry per CDR3 protein, with no DNA. This sample's table has some 460,000 distinct CDR3 sequences. The material sequenced was blood T cells: a sorted CD56 or NKG2C T cell subset, CD4+ or CD8+ T cells, or bulk PBMC T cells (not recorded which). The receptor source for this set is a woman aged 45-65 years in good health.

The gene calls are TRBV11-2 and TRBJ2-1; TCRdb's D call of TRBD2 is untestable without DNA. In germline, CDR1 is SGHAT, CDR2 FQNNGV. CDR3 length: 16 amino acids. The CDR3 spells CASSTIAGVVYNEQFF. Full variable domain (missing parts from reference TRBV11-2 and TRBJ2-1): EAGVAQSPRYKIIEKRQSVAFWCNPISGHATLYWYQQILGQGPKLLIQFQNNGVVDDSQLPKDRFSAERLKGVDSTLKIQPAKLEDSAVYLCASSTIAGVVYNEQFFGPGTRLTVL.

The chain links TRBV5-1 to TRBJ2-2; TCRdb names TRBD2, which stays unverified in the absence of DNA. Germline values: CDR1 SGHRS, CDR2 YFSETQ. This CDR3 is built from 14 residues. This CDR3 reads CASETSGNAGELFF.

The chain joins TRBV4-2 to TRBJ2-3; the TCRdb call, TRBD2, lacks DNA for checking. The germline V gene encodes CDR1 LGHNA and CDR2 YNFKEQ. The CDR3 loop spans 16 amino acids. The CDR3 is CASSQGTSGFTDTQYF.

This chain links TRBV12-3 or TRBV12-4 with TRBJ2-3; TCRdb reports TRBD2, a call that lacks DNA to check it against. This CDR3 contains 15 residues. CDR3 region: CASSQTSGLRDTQYF.

The chain has TRBV3-1 and TRBJ1-4; TCRdb's assignment of TRBD1 cannot be checked, as there is no DNA. CDR1 and CDR2 from the germline V gene are LGHDT and YNNKEL (reference sequence). CDR3 length equals 15 residues. This chain's CDR3 is CASSRGTGSNEKLFF.

The V and J genes are TRBV5-1 and TRBJ2-1. Germline V gene data show CDR1 as SGHRS and CDR2 as YFSETQ. The CDR3 sequence is 15 residues long. This chain's CDR3 is CASSQRSTSYNEQFF.

The V call is TRBV3-1, the J call TRBJ1-2; TCRdb indicates TRBD1, and absent DNA this call remains unverified. CDR1 and CDR2 (germline): LGHDT, YNNKEL (reference sequence). CDR3 length equals 14 residues. CDR3 amino acids: CASSQAGGFGGYTF.

This chain uses TRBV15 with TRBJ1-1. This CDR3 region has 14 residues. The germline V gene encodes CDR1 LNHNV and CDR2 YYDKDF (reference sequence). CDR3 amino acids: CATSRDKQLTEAFF.

This rearrangement joins TRBV19 to TRBJ1-2; TCRdb's assignment of TRBD1 cannot be checked, as there is no DNA. Germline loops: CDR1 LNHDA, CDR2 SQIVND (reference sequence). This CDR3 is built from 13 residues. The CDR3 is CASRPTTGGGYTF. Looking up the rest from reference TRBV19 and TRBJ1-2 gives the full variable domain: DGGITQSPKYLFRKEGQNVTLSCEQNLNHDAMYWYRQDPGQGLRLIYYSQIVNDFQKGDIAEGYSVSREKKESFPLTVTSAQKNPTAFYLCASRPTTGGGYTFGSGTRLTVV.

This rearrangement joins TRBV11-2 to TRBJ2-4; the D call from TCRdb, TRBD1, cannot be confirmed without DNA. Per germline, CDR1 SGHAT and CDR2 FQNNGV. The CDR3 consists of 16 residues. CDR3 loop: CASSPEGALAKNIQYF.

The chain has TRBV20-1 and TRBJ2-1. The CDR3 spans 14 residues. The V gene's germline CDR1 is DFQATT and CDR2 SNEGSKA (reference sequence). The CDR3 protein is CSASRANSYNEQFF.

The rearrangement uses TRBV6-5 and TRBJ2-1; TCRdb returns TRBD2, unconfirmable since there is no DNA. Germline lookup yields CDR1 MNHEY and CDR2 SVGAGI. This CDR3 comprises 16 residues. The CDR3 here is CASSPFVGRERNEQFF.

This rearrangement joins TRBV11-2 to TRBJ2-1; absent DNA, TCRdb's TRBD2 call cannot be checked. The CDR3 sequence is 16 residues long. From germline, CDR1 is SGHAT and CDR2 FQNNGV. CDR3 protein: CASSSSSGRAWREQFF.

This chain links TRBV29-1 with TRBJ1-2; checking the TCRdb D call of TRBD1 is not possible without DNA. Germline V gene lookup returns CDR1 SQVTM and CDR2 ANQGSEA. CDR3 length equals 11 residues. The chain's CDR3 is CSATGNYGYTF.

The genes are TRBV5-6 and TRBJ1-1; the TCRdb call, TRBD1, lacks DNA for checking. Germline V gene lookup returns CDR1 SGHDT and CDR2 YYEEEE. CDR3 length: 13 amino acids. The CDR3 loop reads CASARGGNTEAFF.